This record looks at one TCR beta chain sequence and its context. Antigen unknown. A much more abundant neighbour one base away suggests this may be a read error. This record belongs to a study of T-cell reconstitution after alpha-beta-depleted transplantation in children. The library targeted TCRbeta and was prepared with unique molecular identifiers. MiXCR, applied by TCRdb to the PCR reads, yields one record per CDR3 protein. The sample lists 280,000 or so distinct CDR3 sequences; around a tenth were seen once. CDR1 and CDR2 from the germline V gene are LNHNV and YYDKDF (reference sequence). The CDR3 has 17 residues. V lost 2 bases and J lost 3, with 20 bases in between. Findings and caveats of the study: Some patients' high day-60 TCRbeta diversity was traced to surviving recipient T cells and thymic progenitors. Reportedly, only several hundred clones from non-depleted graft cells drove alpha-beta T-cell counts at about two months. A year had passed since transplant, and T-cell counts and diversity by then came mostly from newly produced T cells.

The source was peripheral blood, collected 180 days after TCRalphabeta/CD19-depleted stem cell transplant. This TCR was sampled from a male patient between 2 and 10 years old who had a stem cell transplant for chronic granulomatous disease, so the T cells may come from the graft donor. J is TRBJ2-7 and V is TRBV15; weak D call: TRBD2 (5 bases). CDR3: CATSRKRESQHSYEQYF. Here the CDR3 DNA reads TGTGCCACCAGCAGAAAAAGGGAGTCCCAGCACAGCTACGAGCAGTACTTC.